Below, one T cell receptor (beta chain) is given with its context. The CDR3 has 13 amino acids. Germline lookup yields CDR1 GTSNPN and CDR2 SVGIG (reference sequence). The V and J ends lost 2 bases and 0 bases respectively, with 7 bases between them. This record belongs to a study of OX40 agonist ivuxolimab in advanced cancers. Assay used: immunoSEQ multiplex PCR; TCRdb lists only in-frame clones, some missing. The table shows 150,000 to 190,000 clones, with 94% occurring only once. Sequenced here: CD4+ or CD8+ T cells sorted from blood, sampled in a trial of the OX40 agonist ivuxolimab. This chain connects TRBV30 to TRBJ1-1; D is uncertain. The clonotype originates from an adult with an advanced solid tumor such as melanoma, head and neck, liver or kidney cancer. As DNA, the CDR3 is TGTGCCTGGAGTAGTTTCTTGAACACTGAAGCTTTCTTT. It encodes CAWSSFLNTEAFF.